Detailed here is one T cell receptor beta chain. Its specificity is unknown. The source of the sample is a study of OX40 agonist ivuxolimab in advanced cancers. Study-level information: People who had prior anti-PD-1, anti-PD-L1 or anti-CTLA-4 therapy could take part, and about 37% had some. Findings and caveats of the study: The CD4+ and CD8+ T cells in the blood had expanded clonally by week 6 at 0.1 to 3.0 mg/kg. Low normalized T-cell clonal expansion was also seen in some nonresponders.

Here immunoSEQ multiplex PCR was the method, and the copy in TCRdb shows in-frame clones only, minus some. The sample lists 78,000 or so clones, approximately 90% occurring once. J gave up 10 bases and V 5 bases, and 11 bases lay outside the gene matches. The CDR3 consists of 15 residues. Germline lookup yields CDR1 SGHTA and CDR2 FQGNSA. This clonotype was sampled from an adult with an advanced solid tumor such as melanoma, head and neck, liver or kidney cancer. This chain joins TRBV7-2 and TRBJ2-3; 11 positions match TRBD2. The sample consisted of CD4+ or CD8+ T cells sorted from blood, taken in a trial of the OX40 agonist ivuxolimab. This CDR3 reads CASSLGLAVPGAQYF. CDR3 coding DNA: TGTGCCAGCAGCCTGGGACTAGCGGTACCGGGGGCGCAGTATTTT.